This TCR beta chain was obtained from a study of blood T cells in healthy people across ages. A J-beta primer mix and a sample-barcoded 5' primer were used in a second PCR of about 7 to 12 cycles. One entry per CDR3 protein, called by TCRdb with MiXCR from the 5' RACE reads. Altogether some 890,000 distinct CDR3 sequences are present, around 29% being singletons, with the ten largest covering roughly a tenth. Germline CDR1 reads MNHEY; CDR2 reads SVGEGT. The length of the CDR3 is 12 residues. V was shortened by 5 bases and J by 8 bases, with 10 bases between the two germline ends. A further study also used this sample, focusing on T cells of mothers and their children. As reported in that work: Primer M1S, used in the second PCR, introduced sample barcodes and 2-4 random nucleotides.

The sequenced sample was blood. This receptor was taken from a woman aged 35 to 49 in good health. The gene calls are TRBV6-2 or TRBV6-3 and TRBJ2-1, with unresolved D. The CDR3, as DNA: TGTGCCAGCAGTCACGTATTCCATGAGCAGTTCTTC. The encoded protein is CASSHVFHEQFF.